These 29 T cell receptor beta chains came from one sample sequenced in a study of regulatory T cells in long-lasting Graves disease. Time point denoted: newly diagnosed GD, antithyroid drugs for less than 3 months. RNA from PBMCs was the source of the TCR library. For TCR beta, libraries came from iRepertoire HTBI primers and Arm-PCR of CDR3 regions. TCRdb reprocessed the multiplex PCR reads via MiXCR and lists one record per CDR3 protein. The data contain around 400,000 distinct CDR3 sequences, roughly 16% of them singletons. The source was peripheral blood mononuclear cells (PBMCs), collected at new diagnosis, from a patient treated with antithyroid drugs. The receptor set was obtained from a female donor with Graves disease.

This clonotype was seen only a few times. The CDR3 sequence is CASSLAPGEGGYTF. CDR3 nucleotides: TGTGCCAGCAGCCTAGCCCCGGGGGAGGGTGGCTACACCTTC. The V gene is TRBV5-5, the J gene TRBJ1-2, with D possibly being TRBD1 (5 bases). V lost 4 bases and J 7 bases, leaving 17 bases between the germline ends. The CDR3 length is 14 residues. Germline values: CDR1 SGHKS, CDR2 YYEKEE (reference sequence).

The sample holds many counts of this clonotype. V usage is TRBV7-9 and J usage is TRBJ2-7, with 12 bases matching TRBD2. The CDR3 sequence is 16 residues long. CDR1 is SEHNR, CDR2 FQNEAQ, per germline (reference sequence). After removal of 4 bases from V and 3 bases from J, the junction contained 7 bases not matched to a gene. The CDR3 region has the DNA TGTGCCAGCAGCTCTACGACTAGCGGGGGACTCTACGAGCAGTACTTC. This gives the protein CASSSTTSGGLYEQYF.

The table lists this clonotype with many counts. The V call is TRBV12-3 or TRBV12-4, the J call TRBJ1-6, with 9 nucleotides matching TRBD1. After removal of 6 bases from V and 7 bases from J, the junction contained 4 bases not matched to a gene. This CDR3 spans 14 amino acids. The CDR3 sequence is CASRPDRGNSPLHF. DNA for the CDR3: TGTGCCAGCAGACCCGACAGGGGGAATTCACCCCTCCACTTT.

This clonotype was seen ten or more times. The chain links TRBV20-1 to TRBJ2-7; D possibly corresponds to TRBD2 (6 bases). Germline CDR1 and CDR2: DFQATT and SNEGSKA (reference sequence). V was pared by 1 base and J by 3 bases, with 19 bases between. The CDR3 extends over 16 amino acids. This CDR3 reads CSARVLAGMGLYEQYF. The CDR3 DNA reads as TGCAGTGCTAGAGTATTGGCGGGAATGGGTCTCTACGAGCAGTACTTC.

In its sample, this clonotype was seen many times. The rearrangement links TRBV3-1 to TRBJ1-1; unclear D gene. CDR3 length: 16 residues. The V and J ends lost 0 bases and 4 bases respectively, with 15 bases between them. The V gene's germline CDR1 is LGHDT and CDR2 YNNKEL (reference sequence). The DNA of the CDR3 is TGTGCCAGCAGCCAAGATCGTGGAGGCTGGAGCACTGAAGCTTTCTTT. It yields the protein CASSQDRGGWSTEAFF.

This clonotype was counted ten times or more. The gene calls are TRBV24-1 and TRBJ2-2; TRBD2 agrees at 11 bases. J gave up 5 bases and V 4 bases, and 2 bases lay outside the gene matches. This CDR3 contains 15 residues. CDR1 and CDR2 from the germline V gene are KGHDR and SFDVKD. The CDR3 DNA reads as TGTGCCACCAGTGACGCTAGCGGGGGGACCGGGGAGCTGTTTTTT. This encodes CATSDASGGTGELFF.

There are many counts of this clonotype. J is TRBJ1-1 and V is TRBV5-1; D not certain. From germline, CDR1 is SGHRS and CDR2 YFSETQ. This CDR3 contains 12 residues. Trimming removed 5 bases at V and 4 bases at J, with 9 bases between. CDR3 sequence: CASRGTGTEAFF. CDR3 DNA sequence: TGCGCCAGCAGGGGAACTGGCACTGAAGCTTTCTTT.

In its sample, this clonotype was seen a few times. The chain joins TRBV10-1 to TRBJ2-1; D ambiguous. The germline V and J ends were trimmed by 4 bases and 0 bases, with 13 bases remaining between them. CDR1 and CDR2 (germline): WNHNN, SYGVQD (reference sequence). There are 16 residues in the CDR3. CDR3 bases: TGCGCCAGCAGTGGACCCCGGACCATCTCCTACAATGAGCAGTTCTTC. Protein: CASSGPRTISYNEQFF.

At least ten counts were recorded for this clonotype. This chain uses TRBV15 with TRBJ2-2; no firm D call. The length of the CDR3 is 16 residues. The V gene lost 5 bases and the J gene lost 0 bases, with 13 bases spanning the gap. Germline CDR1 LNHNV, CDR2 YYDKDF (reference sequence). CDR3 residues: CATSGIDSPNTGELFF. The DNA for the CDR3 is TGTGCCACCAGCGGAATTGACTCGCCGAACACCGGGGAGCTGTTTTTT.

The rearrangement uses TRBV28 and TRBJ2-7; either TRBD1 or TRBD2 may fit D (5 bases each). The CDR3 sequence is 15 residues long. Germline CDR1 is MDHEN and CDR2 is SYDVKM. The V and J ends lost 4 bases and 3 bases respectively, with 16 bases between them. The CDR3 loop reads CASSSTGTAFYEQYF. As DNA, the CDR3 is TGTGCCAGCAGTTCTACCGGGACCGCATTCTACGAGCAGTACTTC.

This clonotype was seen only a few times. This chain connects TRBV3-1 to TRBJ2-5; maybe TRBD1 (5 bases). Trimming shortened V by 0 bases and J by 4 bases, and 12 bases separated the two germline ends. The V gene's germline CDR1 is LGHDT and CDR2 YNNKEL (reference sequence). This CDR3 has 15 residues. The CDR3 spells CASSQDDSRGETQYF. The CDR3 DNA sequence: TGTGCCAGCAGCCAAGATGACAGCCGAGGAGAGACCCAGTACTTC.

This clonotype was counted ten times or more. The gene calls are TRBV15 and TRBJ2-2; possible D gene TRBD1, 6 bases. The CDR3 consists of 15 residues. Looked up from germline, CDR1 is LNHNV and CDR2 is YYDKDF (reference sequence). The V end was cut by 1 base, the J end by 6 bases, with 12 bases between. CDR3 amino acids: CATSRVISGAGELFF. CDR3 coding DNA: TGTGCCACCAGCAGAGTAATCTCAGGGGCCGGGGAGCTGTTTTTT.

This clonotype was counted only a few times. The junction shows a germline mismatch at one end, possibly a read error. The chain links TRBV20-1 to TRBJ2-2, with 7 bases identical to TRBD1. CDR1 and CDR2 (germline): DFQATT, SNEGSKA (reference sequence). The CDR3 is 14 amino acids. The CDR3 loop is CSARGGADTGELFF. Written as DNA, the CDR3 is TGCAGTGCGAGAGGGGGCGCGGACACCGGGGAGCTGTTTTTT.

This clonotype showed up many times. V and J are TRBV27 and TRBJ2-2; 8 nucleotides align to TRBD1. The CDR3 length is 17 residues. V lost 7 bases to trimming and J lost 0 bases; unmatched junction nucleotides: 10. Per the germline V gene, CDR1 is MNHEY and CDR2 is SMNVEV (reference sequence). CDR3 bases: TGTGCCAGCACAATCCGGACAGGGCACACGAACACCGGGGAGCTGTTTTTT. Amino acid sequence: CASTIRTGHTNTGELFF.

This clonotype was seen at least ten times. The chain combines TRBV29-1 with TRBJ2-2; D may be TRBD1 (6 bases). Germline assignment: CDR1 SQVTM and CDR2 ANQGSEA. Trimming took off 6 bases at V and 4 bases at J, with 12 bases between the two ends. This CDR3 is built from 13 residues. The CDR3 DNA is TGCAGCGTCACGGACAGTTTCACCGGGGAGCTGTTTTTT. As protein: CSVTDSFTGELFF.

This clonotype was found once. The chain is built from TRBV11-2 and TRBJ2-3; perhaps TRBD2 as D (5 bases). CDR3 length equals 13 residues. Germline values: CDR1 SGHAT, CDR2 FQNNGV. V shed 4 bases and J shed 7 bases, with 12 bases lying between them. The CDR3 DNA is TGTGCCAGCAGCTCTTCATACGGGAATACGCAGTATTTT. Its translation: CASSSSYGNTQYF.

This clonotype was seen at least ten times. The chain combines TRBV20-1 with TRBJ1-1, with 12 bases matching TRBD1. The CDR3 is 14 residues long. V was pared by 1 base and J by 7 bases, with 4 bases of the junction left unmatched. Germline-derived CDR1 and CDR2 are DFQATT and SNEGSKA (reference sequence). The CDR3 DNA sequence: TGCAGTGCTAGAGGGGGGACAGGGGGCGGTGAAGCTTTCTTT. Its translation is CSARGGTGGGEAFF.

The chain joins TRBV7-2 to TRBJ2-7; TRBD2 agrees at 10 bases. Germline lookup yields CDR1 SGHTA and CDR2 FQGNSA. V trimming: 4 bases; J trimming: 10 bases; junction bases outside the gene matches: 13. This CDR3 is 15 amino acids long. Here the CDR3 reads CASSSRGPTSGAQYF. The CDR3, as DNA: TGTGCCAGCAGCTCGAGAGGACCAACTAGCGGGGCCCAGTACTTC.

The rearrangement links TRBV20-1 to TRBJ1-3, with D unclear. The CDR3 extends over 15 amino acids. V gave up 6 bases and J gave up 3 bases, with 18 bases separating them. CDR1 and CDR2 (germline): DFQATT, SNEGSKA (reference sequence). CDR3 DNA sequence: TGCAGTGCCGCTGATCGAGGGCAATATGGAAACACCATATATTTT. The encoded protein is CSAADRGQYGNTIYF.

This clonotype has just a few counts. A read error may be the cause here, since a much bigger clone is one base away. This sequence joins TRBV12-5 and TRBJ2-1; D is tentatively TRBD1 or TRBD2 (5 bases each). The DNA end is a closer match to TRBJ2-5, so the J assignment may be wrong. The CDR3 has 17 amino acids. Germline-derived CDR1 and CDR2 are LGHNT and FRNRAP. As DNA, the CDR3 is TGTGCTAGTAGTTTGGACGGGGCAGGAGAGTTGGGGGAGACCCAGTACTTC. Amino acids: CASSLDGAGELGETQYF.

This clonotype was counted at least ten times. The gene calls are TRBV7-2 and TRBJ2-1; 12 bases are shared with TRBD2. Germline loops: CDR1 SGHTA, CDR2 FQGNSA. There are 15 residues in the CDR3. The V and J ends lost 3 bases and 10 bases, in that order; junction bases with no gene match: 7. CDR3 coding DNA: TGTGCCAGCAGCTTTGCTACTAGCGGGAGGATCGAGCAGTTCTTC. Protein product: CASSFATSGRIEQFF.

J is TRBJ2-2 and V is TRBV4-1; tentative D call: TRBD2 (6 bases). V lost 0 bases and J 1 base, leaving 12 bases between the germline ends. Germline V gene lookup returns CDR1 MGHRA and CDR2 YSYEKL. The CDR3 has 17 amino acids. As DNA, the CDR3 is TGCGCCAGCAGCCAAGATGGGGCTAGCGAGAACACCGGGGAGCTGTTTTTT. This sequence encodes CASSQDGASENTGELFF.

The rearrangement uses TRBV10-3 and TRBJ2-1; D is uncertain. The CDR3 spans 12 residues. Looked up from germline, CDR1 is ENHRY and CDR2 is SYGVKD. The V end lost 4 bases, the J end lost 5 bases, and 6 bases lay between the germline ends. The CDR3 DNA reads TGTGCCATCAGTGGGTCCCACAATGAGCAGTTCTTC. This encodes CAISGSHNEQFF.

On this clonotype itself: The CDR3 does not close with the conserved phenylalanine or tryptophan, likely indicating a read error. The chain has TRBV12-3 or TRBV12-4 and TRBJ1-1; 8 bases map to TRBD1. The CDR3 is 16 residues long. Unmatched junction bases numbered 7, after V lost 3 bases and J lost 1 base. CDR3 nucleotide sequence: TGTGCCAGCAGTTTCCCGACAGGGGCCCAGAACACTGAAGCTTTCTCT. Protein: CASSFPTGAQNTEAFS.

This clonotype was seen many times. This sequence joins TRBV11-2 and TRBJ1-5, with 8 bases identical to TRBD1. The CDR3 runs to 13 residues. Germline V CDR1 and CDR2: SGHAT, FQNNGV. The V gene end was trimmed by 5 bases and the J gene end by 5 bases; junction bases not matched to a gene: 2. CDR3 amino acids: CASSTTGDQPQHF. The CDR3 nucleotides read TGTGCCAGCAGCACGACAGGGGATCAGCCCCAGCATTTT.

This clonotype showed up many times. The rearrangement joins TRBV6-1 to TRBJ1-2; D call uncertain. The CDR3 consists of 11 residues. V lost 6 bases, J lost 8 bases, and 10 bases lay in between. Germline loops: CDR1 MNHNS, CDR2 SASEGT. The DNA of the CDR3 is TGTGCCAGCAGACGCTTGGGAGGCTACACCTTC. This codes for CASRRLGGYTF.

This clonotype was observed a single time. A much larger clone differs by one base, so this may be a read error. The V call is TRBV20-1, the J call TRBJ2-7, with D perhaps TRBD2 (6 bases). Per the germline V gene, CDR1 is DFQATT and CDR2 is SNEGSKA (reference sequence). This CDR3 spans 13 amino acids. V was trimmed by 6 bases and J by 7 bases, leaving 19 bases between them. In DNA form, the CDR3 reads TGCAGTGCCCGGGGGAGCTCCTACAATGAGCAGTACTTC. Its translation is CSARGSSYNEQYF.

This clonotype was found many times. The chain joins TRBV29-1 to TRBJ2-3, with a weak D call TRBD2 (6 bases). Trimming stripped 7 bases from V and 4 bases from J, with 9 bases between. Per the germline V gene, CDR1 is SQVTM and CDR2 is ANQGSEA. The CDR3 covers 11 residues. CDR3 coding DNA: TGCAGCGGGGGGGAGGCAGATACGCAGTATTTT. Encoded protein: CSGGEADTQYF.

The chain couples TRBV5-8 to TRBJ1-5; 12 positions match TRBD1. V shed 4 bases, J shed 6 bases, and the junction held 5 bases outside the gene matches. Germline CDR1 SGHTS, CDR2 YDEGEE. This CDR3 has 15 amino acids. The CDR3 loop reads CASSPGTGGFQPQHF. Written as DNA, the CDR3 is TGTGCCAGCAGCCCCGGGACAGGGGGCTTTCAGCCCCAGCATTTT. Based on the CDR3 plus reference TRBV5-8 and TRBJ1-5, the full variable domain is EAGVTQSPTHLIKTRGQQATLRCSPISGHTSVYWYQQALGLGLQFLLWYDEGEERNRGNFPPRFSGRQFPNYSSELNVNALELEDSALYLCASSPGTGGFQPQHFGDGTRLSIL.